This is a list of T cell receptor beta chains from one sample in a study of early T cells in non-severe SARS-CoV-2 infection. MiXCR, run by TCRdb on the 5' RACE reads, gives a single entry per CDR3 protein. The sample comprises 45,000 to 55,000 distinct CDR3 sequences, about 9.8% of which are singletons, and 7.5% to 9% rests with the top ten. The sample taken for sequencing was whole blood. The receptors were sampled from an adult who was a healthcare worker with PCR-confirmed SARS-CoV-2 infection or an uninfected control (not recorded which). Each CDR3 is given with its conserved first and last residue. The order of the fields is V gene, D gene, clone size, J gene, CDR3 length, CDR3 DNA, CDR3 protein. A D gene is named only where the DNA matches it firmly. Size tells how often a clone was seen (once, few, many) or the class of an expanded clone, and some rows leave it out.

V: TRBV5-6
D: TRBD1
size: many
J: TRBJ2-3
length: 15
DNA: TGTGCCAGCACCAGGACAGGGAGGAAGACAGATACGCAGTATTTT
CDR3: CASTRTGRKTDTQYF

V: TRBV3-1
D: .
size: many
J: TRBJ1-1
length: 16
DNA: TGTGCCAGCAGCAAGGACCGGGCTTCAGGGATCACTGAAGCTTTCTTT
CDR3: CASSKDRASGITEAFF

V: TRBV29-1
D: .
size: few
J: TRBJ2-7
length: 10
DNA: TGCAGCGTTGGGGGGAGCGAGCAGTACTTC
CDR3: CSVGGSEQYF

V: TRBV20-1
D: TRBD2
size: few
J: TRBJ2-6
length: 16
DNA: TGCAGTGCCGTACCGGGACTAGGGGCTGGGGCCAACGTCCTGACTTTC
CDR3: CSAVPGLGAGANVLTF

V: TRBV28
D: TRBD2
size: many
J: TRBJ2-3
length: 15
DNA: TGTGCCATCTTTCCGTTAGCGGGAGGGACAGATACGCAGTATTTT
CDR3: CAIFPLAGGTDTQYF

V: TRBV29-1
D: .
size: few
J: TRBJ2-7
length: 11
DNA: TGCAGCGGGCGGGATTCCTACGAGCAGTACTTC
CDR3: CSGRDSYEQYF

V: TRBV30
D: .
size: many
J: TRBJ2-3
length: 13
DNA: TGTGCCTGTAATATGGCGTACCCAGATACGCAGTATTTT
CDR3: CACNMAYPDTQYF

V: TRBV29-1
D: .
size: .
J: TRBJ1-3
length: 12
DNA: TGCAGCGTTAGCTACTCTGGAAACACCATATATTTT
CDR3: CSVSYSGNTIYF

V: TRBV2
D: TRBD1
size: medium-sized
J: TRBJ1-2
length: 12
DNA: TGTGCCACTAACAGGGGGCCCTATGGCTACACCTTC
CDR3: CATNRGPYGYTF

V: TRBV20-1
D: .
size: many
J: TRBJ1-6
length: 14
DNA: TGCAGTGCTAGTCCGCTCCAGAGTGGTTCACCCCTCCACTTT
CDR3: CSASPLQSGSPLHF

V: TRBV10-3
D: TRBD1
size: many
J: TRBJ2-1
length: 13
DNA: TGTGCCATCAGTGATACGACAGGGCCTGAGCAGTTCTTC
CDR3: CAISDTTGPEQFF

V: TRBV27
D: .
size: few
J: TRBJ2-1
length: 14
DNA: TGTGCCAGCAGCAACCATAGGCGGTACGATGAGCAGTTCTTC
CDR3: CASSNHRRYDEQFF

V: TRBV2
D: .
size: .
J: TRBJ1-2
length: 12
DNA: TGTGCCAGCAGTGTCAGTCGGTATGGCTACACCTTC
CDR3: CASSVSRYGYTF

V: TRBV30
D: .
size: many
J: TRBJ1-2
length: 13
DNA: TGTGCCTGGAGTGGGGGGCTGCAGTATGGCTACACCTTC
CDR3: CAWSGGLQYGYTF

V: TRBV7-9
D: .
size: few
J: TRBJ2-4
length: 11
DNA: TGTGCCAGCAGCTTATATTCCATTCAGTACTTC
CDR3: CASSLYSIQYF

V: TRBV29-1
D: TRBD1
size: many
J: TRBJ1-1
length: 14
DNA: TGCAGCGTGGTAACCGGGACAGGGGGCACTGAAGCTTTCTTT
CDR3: CSVVTGTGGTEAFF

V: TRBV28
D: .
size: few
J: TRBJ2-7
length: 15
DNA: TGTGCCAGCAGTTTATCTGGACAGATTTCGTACGAGCAGTACTTC
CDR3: CASSLSGQISYEQYF

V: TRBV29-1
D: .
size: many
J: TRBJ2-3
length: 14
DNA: TGCAGCGTTGCGGGCGGGGCTAGCACAGATACGCAGTATTTT
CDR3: CSVAGGASTDTQYF

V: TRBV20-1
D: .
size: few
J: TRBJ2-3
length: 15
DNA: TGCAGTGCTAGAAGGTCTGCGGGGAGCACAGATACGCAGTATTTT
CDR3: CSARRSAGSTDTQYF

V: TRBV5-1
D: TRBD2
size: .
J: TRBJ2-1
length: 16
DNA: TGCGCCAGCAGCTTGCCCTTGACTAGCGGGAGGAATGAGCAGTTCTTC
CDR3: CASSLPLTSGRNEQFF

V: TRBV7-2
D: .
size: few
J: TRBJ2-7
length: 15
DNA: TGTGCCAGCAGTCGACCGAGGGACTTCCACTACGAGCAGTACTTC
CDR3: CASSRPRDFHYEQYF

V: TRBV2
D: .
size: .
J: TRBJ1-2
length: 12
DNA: TGTGCCAGCAGGCAGGGGCGATATGGCTACACCTTC
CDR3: CASRQGRYGYTF

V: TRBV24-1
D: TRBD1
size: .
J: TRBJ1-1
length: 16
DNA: TGTGCCACCAGTGACCCGACCCGACAGGGGGGCACTGAAGCTTTCTTT
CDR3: CATSDPTRQGGTEAFF

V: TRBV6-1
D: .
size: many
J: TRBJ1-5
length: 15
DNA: TGTGCCAGCAGTATCAGGGAATATAGCAATCAGCCCCAGCATTTT
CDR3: CASSIREYSNQPQHF

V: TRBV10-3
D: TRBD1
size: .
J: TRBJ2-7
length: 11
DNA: TGTGCCACACAGGGGTCGTACGAGCAGTACTTC
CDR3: CATQGSYEQYF

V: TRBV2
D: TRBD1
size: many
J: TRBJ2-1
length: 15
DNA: TGTGCCAGCAGGTCCGGGACAGGGGGATACAATGAGCAGTTCTTC
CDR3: CASRSGTGGYNEQFF